These 2 T cell receptor beta chains came from one sample sequenced in a study of blood T cell repertoires in COVID-19. TCRdb's table, derived via immunoSEQ multiplex PCR, lists solely in-frame clones and lacks some. The repertoire holds under 200,000 clones, with approximately 91% as singletons. Sample: peripheral blood. All receptors come from a man aged 18-30 years with acute or convalescent COVID-19.

The chain recombines TRBV10-1 with TRBJ2-3; 13 bases line up with TRBD2. V was pared by 2 bases and J by 2 bases, with 16 bases of the junction left unmatched. Germline assignment: CDR1 WNHNN and CDR2 SYGVQD (reference sequence). The CDR3 contains 21 residues. The CDR3 DNA reads as TGCGCCAGCAGTGAGCTACCGGGACTAGCGGGACAACATCAGACCACAGATACGCAGTATTTT. Its protein product is CASSELPGLAGQHQTTDTQYF.

This clone appeared a single time. V usage is TRBV27 and J usage is TRBJ1-2; TRBD1 might be the D (5 bases). V lost 5 bases to trimming and J lost 5 bases, with 15 bases between them. Germline values: CDR1 MNHEY, CDR2 SMNVEV (reference sequence). There are 14 residues in the CDR3. CDR3: CASSPRVSNYGYTF. The CDR3 DNA sequence: TGTGCCAGCAGTCCCAGGGTTTCAAATTATGGCTACACCTTC.